Listed below are T cell receptor beta chains from one sample, sequenced in a study of shared clonotypes between healthy human individuals. Sequenced by immunoSEQ multiplex PCR; TCRdb stores in-frame clones only, minus some. The sample comprises roughly 500,000 clones, 70% to 80% of which are singletons, and around 13% rests with the top ten. Sequenced: PBMCs. These receptors came from a woman aged 40 to 50 in good health. Some clones in this sample may be carry-over from other donors' samples. Both conserved end residues are part of each CDR3. A D gene is named only where the DNA matches it firmly. The listing skips clone size in some rows; elsewhere it reads once, few, many or a size class.

j_call,v_call,clone_size,d_call,cdr3_aa,cdr3_nt
TRBJ2-5,TRBV5-1,few,.,CASGQTSTEETQYF,TGCGCCAGCGGACAGACGAGCACTGAAGAGACCCAGTACTTC
TRBJ2-7,TRBV6-1,once,.,CASSEVGDTYEQYF,TGTGCCAGCAGTGAAGTTGGAGACACCTACGAGCAGTACTTC
TRBJ1-4,TRBV7-2,once,TRBD1,CASSSRGADEKLFF,TGTGCCAGCAGCTCCAGGGGGGCCGATGAAAAACTGTTTTTT
TRBJ2-5,TRBV28,.,TRBD2,CASSTRLAGPQETQYF,TGTGCCAGCAGTACCCGACTAGCGGGACCCCAAGAGACCCAGTACTTC
TRBJ2-3,TRBV5-4,once,TRBD1,CASSLDGVGDRTDTQYF,TGTGCCAGCAGCTTGGACGGGGTTGGGGACAGAACAGATACGCAGTATTTT
TRBJ2-1,TRBV5-4,.,.,CASSRSGLLSNEQFF,TGTGCCAGCAGCCGGAGCGGACTCTTATCTAATGAGCAGTTCTTC
TRBJ2-1,TRBV11-1,.,TRBD2,CASSLGTSGSSYNEQFF,TGTGCCAGCAGCTTAGGGACTAGCGGTAGCTCCTACAATGAGCAGTTCTTC
TRBJ1-2,TRBV28,.,.,CASSLTGSAGYTF,TGTGCCAGCAGTTTAACAGGTTCGGCTGGCTACACCTTC
TRBJ2-3,TRBV16,.,TRBD1,CASSQRGLTDTQYF,TGTGCCAGCAGCCAGAGGGGGCTCACAGATACGCAGTATTTT
TRBJ2-1,TRBV6-4,.,TRBD2,CASSKGLAGGSYNEQFF,TGTGCCAGCAGTAAGGGACTAGCGGGAGGGTCCTACAATGAGCAGTTCTTC
TRBJ2-7,TRBV28,.,TRBD2,CAHGTSGKTYEQYF,TGTGCTCATGGGACTAGCGGGAAGACCTACGAGCAGTACTTC
TRBJ2-1,TRBV2,.,.,CASPPRHEQFF,TGTGCCAGTCCCCCGCGCCATGAGCAGTTCTTC
TRBJ2-5,TRBV6-5,.,TRBD1,CASSSQGAGETQYF,TGTGCCAGCAGTTCCCAGGGGGCTGGGGAGACCCAGTACTTC
TRBJ2-1,TRBV7-3,few,TRBD2,CASSLTLSGGEQFF,TGTGCCAGCAGCTTAACGTTGTCGGGAGGAGAGCAGTTCTTC
TRBJ2-7,TRBV5-1,.,TRBD1,CASSLEGTGGYEQYF,TGCGCCAGCAGCTTGGAAGGGACAGGGGGTTACGAGCAGTACTTC
TRBJ2-1,TRBV6-5,.,TRBD1,CASRSGTGFDEQFF,TGTGCCAGCAGGTCCGGGACAGGGTTTGATGAGCAGTTCTTC
TRBJ1-1,TRBV7-2,few,.,CASSPTGRTEAFF,TGTGCCAGCAGCCCGACAGGTCGCACTGAAGCTTTCTTT
TRBJ1-2,TRBV6-1,.,TRBD1,CASNQGGYGYTF,TGTGCCAGCAATCAGGGGGGCTATGGCTACACCTTC
TRBJ2-1,TRBV5-1,.,TRBD2,CASSSTSGRPRAEQFF,TGCGCCAGCAGCTCGACTAGCGGGAGACCTCGTGCTGAGCAGTTCTTC
TRBJ2-5,TRBV29-1,.,.,CSVAQGPETQYF,TGCAGCGTTGCTCAGGGCCCAGAGACCCAGTACTTC
TRBJ2-7,TRBV18,.,.,CASSPNLYEQYF,TGTGCCAGCTCACCAAACCTCTACGAGCAGTACTTC
TRBJ2-1,TRBV5-1,few,TRBD1,CASSLTQPGQVGQFF,TGCGCCAGCAGCCTAACCCAACCGGGACAGGTTGGGCAGTTCTTC
TRBJ1-2,TRBV18,.,.,CASSPPIVGYGYTF,TGTGCCAGCTCACCACCGATTGTCGGATATGGCTACACCTTC
TRBJ2-4,TRBV6-1,.,.,CASSVQGENIQYF,TGTGCCAGCAGTGTGCAGGGTGAAAACATTCAGTACTTC
TRBJ2-1,TRBV20-1,.,.,CSVQTRDEQFF,TGCAGTGTCCAGACCCGGGATGAGCAGTTCTTC
TRBJ2-2,TRBV7-7,.,TRBD1,CASSSTGTGGFTGELFF,TGTGCTAGCAGCTCAACCGGGACAGGGGGCTTCACCGGGGAGCTGTTTTTT
TRBJ2-7,TRBV15,few,.,CATSRTSRTLIDEQYF,TGTGCCACCAGCAGAACATCACGGACCTTGATCGACGAGCAGTACTTC
TRBJ1-1,TRBV5-1,.,TRBD1,CASSPQGMNTEAFF,TGCGCCAGCAGCCCACAGGGGATGAACACTGAAGCTTTCTTT
TRBJ2-1,TRBV9,.,TRBD2,CASSLGLAGGGYNEQFF,TGTGCCAGCAGCTTAGGACTAGCGGGAGGTGGCTACAATGAGCAGTTCTTC
TRBJ2-7,TRBV10-2,.,TRBD1,CASKGAGFYEQYF,TGCGCCAGCAAGGGGGCAGGCTTCTACGAGCAGTACTTC
TRBJ2-2,TRBV7-3,.,.,CASSSARGELFF,TGTGCCAGCAGCTCCGCAAGAGGGGAGCTGTTTTTT
TRBJ1-4,TRBV15,.,TRBD1,CATSRTRTGVSEKLFF,TGTGCCACCAGCCGAACGAGGACAGGGGTTTCTGAAAAACTGTTTTTT
TRBJ2-1,TRBV30,few,TRBD2,CAWTGGSYYNEQFF,TGTGCCTGGACGGGGGGGAGTTACTACAATGAGCAGTTCTTC
TRBJ1-1,TRBV2,.,.,CARRGTSSVTEAFF,TGTGCCAGGAGGGGGACTTCGAGCGTCACTGAAGCTTTCTTT
TRBJ2-3,TRBV19,.,.,CASTPAGDRDTQYF,TGTGCCAGTACCCCGGCAGGGGACCGCGATACGCAGTATTTT
TRBJ1-4,TRBV25-1,.,.,CASSGNRRGINEKLFF,TGTGCCAGCAGTGGGAATCGGAGGGGGATTAATGAAAAACTGTTTTTT
TRBJ2-7,TRBV6-1,.,TRBD1,CASRGTGESYEQYF,TGTGCCAGCAGGGGGACAGGGGAGTCCTACGAGCAGTACTTC
TRBJ2-7,TRBV10-1,.,TRBD2,CASIRLALEQEQYF,TGCGCCAGCATTCGACTAGCCCTGGAACAGGAGCAGTACTTC
TRBJ2-1,TRBV11-3,.,.,CASSLEPHGEQFF,TGTGCCAGCAGCTTAGAGCCCCATGGTGAGCAGTTCTTC
TRBJ2-7,TRBV10-3,.,TRBD1,CATLPGQGYEQYF,TGTGCCACCTTGCCCGGACAGGGCTACGAGCAGTACTTC
TRBJ2-7,TRBV2,.,TRBD1,CASSVVGQGVYEQYF,TGTGCCAGCAGTGTGGTGGGACAGGGGGTATACGAGCAGTACTTC
TRBJ2-4,TRBV5-1,.,.,CASSEAGTNIQYF,TGCGCCAGCAGCGAGGCAGGAACAAACATTCAGTACTTC
TRBJ2-7,TRBV30,.,.,CAWSAGGRDGGEQYF,TGTGCCTGGAGCGCCGGGGGGCGGGACGGGGGCGAGCAGTACTTC
TRBJ1-3,TRBV9,.,.,CASSPSRTAGNTIYF,TGTGCCAGCAGCCCTAGCCGGACAGCTGGAAACACCATATATTTT
TRBJ1-1,TRBV13,.,TRBD1,CASSEGQGASEAFF,TGTGCCAGCAGCGAGGGACAGGGGGCAAGTGAAGCTTTCTTT
TRBJ1-1,TRBV30,.,TRBD1,CAWSSITGTGRMRNTEAFF,TGTGCCTGGAGCTCAATCACCGGGACAGGTCGCATGAGGAACACTGAAGCTTTCTTT
TRBJ2-1,TRBV15,.,TRBD1,CATSKGQGANEQFF,TGTGCCACCAGCAAGGGACAGGGGGCCAATGAGCAGTTCTTC
TRBJ2-3,TRBV7-3,.,TRBD2,CASSLVLAGGPSTDTQYF,TGTGCCAGCAGCCTCGTGCTAGCGGGAGGGCCCAGCACAGATACGCAGTATTTT
TRBJ1-5,TRBV7-2,once,.,CASSFGGNQPQHF,TGTGCCAGCAGCTTCGGGGGAAATCAGCCCCAGCATTTT
TRBJ2-3,TRBV7-7,few,.,CASSIGLGGADTQYF,TGTGCCAGCAGCATAGGACTAGGGGGAGCAGATACGCAGTATTTT
TRBJ1-5,TRBV7-2,.,TRBD1,CASSSNRGRNQPQHF,TGTGCCAGCAGCTCAAACAGGGGGAGGAATCAGCCCCAGCATTTT
TRBJ2-1,TRBV10-3,.,TRBD2,CAISEQASGNEQFF,TGTGCCATCAGTGAGCAGGCTAGCGGCAATGAGCAGTTCTTC
TRBJ2-3,TRBV28,.,TRBD2,CASRRRGGNTDTQYF,TGTGCCAGCAGAAGGCGGGGGGGAAACACAGATACGCAGTATTTT
TRBJ2-4,TRBV4-2,.,TRBD1,CASSPFEQGNIQYF,TGTGCCAGCAGCCCCTTCGAACAGGGGAACATTCAGTACTTC
TRBJ1-2,TRBV10-3,.,.,CASYQKGVYGYTF,TGTGCCTCCTACCAGAAGGGAGTGTATGGCTACACCTTC